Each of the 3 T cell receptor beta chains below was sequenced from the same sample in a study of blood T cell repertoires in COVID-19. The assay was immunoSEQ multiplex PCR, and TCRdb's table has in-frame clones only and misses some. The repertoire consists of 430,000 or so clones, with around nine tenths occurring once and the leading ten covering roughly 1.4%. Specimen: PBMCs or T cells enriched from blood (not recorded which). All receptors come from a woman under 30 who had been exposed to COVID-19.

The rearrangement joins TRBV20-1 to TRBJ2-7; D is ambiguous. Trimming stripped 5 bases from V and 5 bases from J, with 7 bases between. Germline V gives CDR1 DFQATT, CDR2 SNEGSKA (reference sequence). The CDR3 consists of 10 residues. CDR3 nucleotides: TGCAGTGCTCCTAAAAACGAGCAGTACTTC. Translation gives CSAPKNEQYF.

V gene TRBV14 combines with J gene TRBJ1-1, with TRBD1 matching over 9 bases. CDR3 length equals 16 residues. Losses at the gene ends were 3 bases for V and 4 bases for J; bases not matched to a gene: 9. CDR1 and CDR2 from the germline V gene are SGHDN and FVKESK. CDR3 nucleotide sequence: TGTGCCAGCAGCCAGCCGGGACAGGGTTTTTTCACTGAAGCTTTCTTT. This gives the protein CASSQPGQGFFTEAFF.

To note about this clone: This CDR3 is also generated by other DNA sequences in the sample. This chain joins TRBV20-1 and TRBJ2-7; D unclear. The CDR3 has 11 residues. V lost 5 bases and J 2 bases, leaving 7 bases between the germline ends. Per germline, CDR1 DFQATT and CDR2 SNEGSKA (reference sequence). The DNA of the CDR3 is TGCAGTGCTTCCAGGACCTACGAGCAGTACTTC. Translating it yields CSASRTYEQYF.